This entry lists 26 T cell receptor beta chains sequenced from one sample in a study of identical twins (dated by TCRdb to between 2015 and 2016). Libraries were made using 5' RACE. Sequencing instrument: Illumina HiSeq 2000. TCRdb itself trimmed the public reads at Q25 with fastp, ran MiXCR and retained productive beta chains. Rows are unified per CDR3 protein, each entry keeping the most common DNA and genes. Here the sample has 400,000 or so distinct CDR3 sequences; around 9% occur a single time. The ten largest clones take up 8% to 10% of the sample. Sequenced: naive T cells sorted from blood. According to the study, the label for this sample's cell subset or site signals: cells isolated with a human naive T-cell isolation kit. The receptors here all came from a woman aged 45-65 years in good health.

This clonotype was observed a handful of times. This chain uses TRBV2 with TRBJ2-5; 9 positions agree with TRBD1. The J segment lost 5 bases and the V segment lost 6 bases, leaving 13 bases of the junction unmatched. The germline CDR1 and CDR2 sequences are SNHLY and FYNNEI. This CDR3 is 16 amino acids long. The CDR3 sequence: CASRGGRGQGMETQYF. The DNA for the CDR3 is TGTGCCAGCAGAGGAGGTAGAGGACAGGGGATGGAGACCCAGTACTTC. Filled out from reference TRBV2 and TRBJ2-5, the complete variable domain reads EPEVTQTPSHQVTQMGQEVILRCVPISNHLYFYWYRQILGQKVEFLVSFYNNEISEKSEIFDDQFSVERPDGSNFTLKIRSTKLEDSAMYFCASRGGRGQGMETQYFGPGTRLLVL.

This clonotype was observed at least ten times. The chain joins TRBV5-1 to TRBJ2-1, with 12 bases lining up with TRBD2. This CDR3 is 16 amino acids long. V lost 0 bases and J lost 7; bases outside the gene matches: 5. Germline V lookup: CDR1 SGHRS, CDR2 YFSETQ. The CDR3 DNA sequence: TGCGCCAGCAGCTTGGCCCTGACTAGCGGGAGTAATGAGCAGTTCTTC. Translation gives CASSLALTSGSNEQFF.

As concerns this clonotype: A read error may account for a junction end that differs from germline. This CDR3 is CASSLDRSSYNSPLHF. In DNA, the CDR3 is TGTGCCAGCAGCCTAGACAGGAGCTCCTATAATTCACCCCTCCATTTT. The rearrangement links TRBV12-3 or TRBV12-4 to TRBJ1-6, with D maybe TRBD1 (6 bases). This CDR3 region has 16 residues.

This clonotype was seen repeatedly, ten times or more. CDR3 sequence (DNA): TGCAGTGCTAGAGATCGGACAGGCGGCTTCCAAGAGACCCAGTACTTC. Protein: CSARDRTGGFQETQYF. This chain uses TRBV20-1 with TRBJ2-5, with 7 bases that match TRBD1. This CDR3 has 16 amino acids. Per the germline V gene, CDR1 is DFQATT and CDR2 is SNEGSKA (reference sequence). Trimming cost V 0 bases and J 1 base; bases outside gene matches: 8.

This clonotype was recorded a few times. The J gene is TRBJ2-5, the V gene TRBV29-1, with 7 bases matching TRBD2. Germline V gene lookup returns CDR1 SQVTM and CDR2 ANQGSEA. V was clipped by 5 bases and J by 5 bases; unmatched bases: 14. The CDR3 runs 15 residues. The CDR3 DNA reads TGCAGCGTTACCCCTTTGGCGGGAGTCGGGGAGACCCAGTACTTC. Protein product: CSVTPLAGVGETQYF.

V usage is TRBV30 and J usage is TRBJ2-7; the D gene could be TRBD1 or TRBD2 (6 bases each). V was shortened by 2 bases and J by 9 bases, with 20 bases between the two germline ends. Germline V gene sequence: CDR1 GTSNPN, CDR2 SVGIG (reference sequence). The CDR3 consists of 14 residues. The chain's CDR3 is CAWSTSWVGGLQYF. The CDR3 bases are TGTGCCTGGAGTACTAGCTGGGTGGGGGGCCTGCAGTACTTC.

This clonotype occurred a few times. The J gene is TRBJ1-1, the V gene TRBV6-5, with a possible D match to TRBD1 (5 bases). Germline CDR1 and CDR2: MNHEY and SVGAGI. The CDR3 runs to 15 residues. The V end was cut by 7 bases, the J end by 1 base, with 16 bases between. The CDR3 spells CASIPGGVPNTEAFF. The CDR3, as DNA: TGTGCCAGCATCCCCGGGGGGGTCCCGAACACTGAAGCTTTCTTT.

The sample holds many counts of this clonotype. The V call is TRBV13, the J call TRBJ2-2; D call uncertain. Germline CDR1 reads PRHDT; CDR2 reads FYEKMQ (reference sequence). The germline V and J ends were trimmed by 5 bases and 0 bases, with 13 bases remaining between them. The CDR3 consists of 16 residues. In DNA form, the CDR3 reads TGTGCCAGCAGCCTTCCCGTACGGGCGAACACCGGGGAGCTGTTTTTT. Protein product: CASSLPVRANTGELFF.

The genes are TRBV4-1 and TRBJ2-1, with TRBD2 matching 10 bases. This CDR3 is 17 amino acids long. Germline CDR1 is MGHRA and CDR2 is YSYEKL. Trimming took 4 bases from V and 6 from J; bases not matched to a gene: 12. CDR3 sequence reads: CASSPGRQAGGGNEQFF. The DNA of the CDR3 is TGCGCCAGCAGCCCAGGCAGACAAGCGGGAGGGGGCAATGAGCAGTTCTTC.

The CDR3 nucleotides read TGTGCCAGCAGTGAATGGGGACTAGGGGGTGAGCAGTTCTTC. This translates into CASSEWGLGGEQFF. The chain recombines TRBV25-1 with TRBJ2-1, with 8 bases matching TRBD2. The ends lost 1 base at V and 9 bases at J; junction bases unmatched: 5. The length of the CDR3 is 14 residues. Germline CDR1 reads MGHDK; CDR2 reads SYGVNS.

This clonotype showed up just a few times. The chain links TRBV7-3 to TRBJ2-2; TRBD1 might be the D (6 bases). The V end lost 5 bases, the J end lost 6 bases, and 19 bases lay between the germline ends. This CDR3 has 16 residues. Germline V gene lookup returns CDR1 SGHTA and CDR2 FQGTGA. The CDR3 sequence is CASSRTGIQRAGELFF. CDR3 in DNA: TGTGCCAGCAGCCGCACAGGGATACAACGGGCCGGGGAGCTGTTTTTT.

The chain carries TRBV14 and TRBJ2-1, with D uncertain. The V end lost 0 bases, the J end lost 15 bases, and 18 bases lay between the germline ends. The CDR3 contains 14 residues. The germline CDR1 and CDR2 sequences are SGHDN and FVKESK. CDR3 in amino acids: CASSQETTIGVLFF. The CDR3 nucleotides are TGTGCCAGCAGCCAAGAAACTACTATTGGCGTGCTGTTCTTC.

V is TRBV5-4 and J is TRBJ2-1, with D possibly matching TRBD2 (6 bases). Per germline, CDR1 SGHNT and CDR2 YYREEE (reference sequence). The CDR3 loop spans 15 amino acids. Trimming cost V 3 bases and J 4 bases, with 14 bases left between them. The CDR3 DNA sequence: TGTGCCAGCAGCTCATCGCCCCGGGGGTACAATGAGCAGTTCTTC. Amino acid sequence: CASSSSPRGYNEQFF.

CDR3 DNA: TGTGCCAGCAGCCAAGGCGCGCCCAGAGGCGAGCAGTACTTC. Protein: CASSQGAPRGEQYF. The chain links TRBV14 to TRBJ2-7; unclear D gene. The germline CDR1 and CDR2 sequences are SGHDN and FVKESK. Trimming cost V 1 base and J 6 bases, with 13 bases left between them. CDR3 size: 14 residues.

J is TRBJ1-1 and V is TRBV7-2, with D possibly being TRBD1 (6 bases). Germline CDR1 reads SGHTA; CDR2 reads FQGNSA. V was pared by 5 bases and J by 4 bases, with 20 bases between. The CDR3 is 16 residues long. This CDR3 reads CASSPRVGGRSTEAFF. The DNA of the CDR3 is TGTGCCAGCAGCCCCCGCGTAGGGGGAAGAAGCACTGAAGCTTTCTTT. The full variable domain, its missing parts supplied by reference TRBV7-2 and TRBJ1-1, is GAGVSQSPSNKVTEKGKDVELRCDPISGHTALYWYRQSLGQGLEFLIYFQGNSAPDKSGLPSDRFSAERTGGSVSTLTIQRTQQEDSAVYLCASSPRVGGRSTEAFFGQGTRLTVV.

The chain couples TRBV5-1 to TRBJ2-7; 8 bases are a match to TRBD2. J lost 5 bases, V lost 4 bases, and 8 bases had no gene match. In germline, CDR1 is SGHRS, CDR2 YFSETQ. The CDR3 contains 14 residues. In DNA, the CDR3 is TGCGCCAGCAGCGTGGGGGGAGCGGGAGACGAGCAGTACTTC. Translated, it gives CASSVGGAGDEQYF.

The V gene is TRBV4-1, the J gene TRBJ2-7, with D possibly TRBD2 on 6 matching bases. Germline loops: CDR1 MGHRA, CDR2 YSYEKL. The CDR3 is made up of 13 amino acids. Between the trimmed V and J ends, which lost 1 base and 6 bases, there was a span of 10 bases. The CDR3 reads CASSQVAASEQYF. CDR3 bases: TGCGCCAGCAGCCAAGTAGCGGCGTCCGAGCAGTACTTC.

There are a few counts of this clonotype. CDR3 residues: CASSQPGAENYGYTF. In nucleotides, the CDR3 is TGTGCCAGCTCCCAACCGGGAGCGGAAAACTATGGCTACACCTTC. The chain couples TRBV18 to TRBJ1-2; D not certain. The V gene's germline CDR1 is KGHSH and CDR2 LQKENI. V lost 6 bases and J 2 bases, leaving 16 bases between the germline ends. This CDR3 has 15 residues.

The rearrangement joins TRBV6-5 to TRBJ1-5; possible D gene TRBD1, 5 bases. CDR1 and CDR2 (germline): MNHEY, SVGAGI. Trimming pared 4 bases from V and 11 bases from J, leaving 24 bases between. The CDR3 is 16 residues long. The CDR3 is CASSSLKGTISLAQHF. In DNA form, the CDR3 reads TGTGCCAGCAGTTCCCTAAAGGGGACCATCAGCTTGGCCCAGCATTTT.

The chain couples TRBV20-1 to TRBJ2-3, with TRBD2 matching 7 bases. Germline CDR1 reads DFQATT; CDR2 reads SNEGSKA (reference sequence). The CDR3 consists of 13 residues. V was clipped by 7 bases and J by 1 base; unmatched bases: 5. The CDR3 sequence is CSVRGGGTDTQYF. CDR3 coding DNA: TGCAGTGTACGCGGGGGAGGCACAGATACGCAGTATTTT.

In its sample, this clonotype was seen many times. The chain links TRBV5-1 to TRBJ1-5; 8 bases agree with TRBD1. Germline V gene sequence: CDR1 SGHRS, CDR2 YFSETQ. This CDR3 spans 17 amino acids. With V trimmed by 4 bases and J by 1 base, 10 bases remained unmatched. The CDR3 bases are TGCGCCAGCAGCCTACATCCAGGACAGGGCAGCAATCAGCCCCAGCATTTT. Encoded protein: CASSLHPGQGSNQPQHF.

CDR3 sequence: CASSLVLEASGSFQETQYF. The CDR3 DNA is TGTGCCAGCAGCTTGGTCTTGGAAGCTAGCGGGAGTTTCCAAGAGACCCAGTACTTC. The chain joins TRBV7-8 to TRBJ2-5; 10 bases map to TRBD2. Germline V gene sequence: CDR1 SGHVS, CDR2 FQNEAQ. Losses at the gene ends were 3 bases for V and 1 base for J; bases not matched to a gene: 14. The CDR3 runs 19 residues. Full variable domain (missing parts from reference TRBV7-8 and TRBJ2-5): GAGVSQSPRYKVAKRGQDVALRCDPISGHVSLFWYQQALGQGPEFLTYFQNEAQLDKSGLPSDRFFAERPEGSVSTLKIQRTQQEDSAVYLCASSLVLEASGSFQETQYFGPGTRLLVL.

The chain carries TRBV7-6 and TRBJ2-1; D is undetermined. CDR1 and CDR2 from the germline V gene are SGHVS and FNYEAQ. The CDR3 contains 11 residues. Trimming left V 5 bases short and J 13 bases short, with 12 bases between. CDR3 sequence (DNA): TGTGCCAGCAGCCCCGCAGGCGTCCAGTTCTTC. It codes for CASSPAGVQFF.

This clonotype was found many times. The genes are TRBV5-5 and TRBJ2-1; weak D call: TRBD1 (5 bases). Germline V CDR1 and CDR2: SGHKS, YYEKEE (reference sequence). The CDR3 length is 15 residues. Trimming stripped 4 bases from V and 7 bases from J, with 18 bases between. The CDR3 nucleotides are TGTGCCAGCAGCATTTCTACAGGCACCGGGAATGAGCAGTTCTTC. This encodes CASSISTGTGNEQFF.

V usage is TRBV12-3 or TRBV12-4 and J usage is TRBJ2-2, with 7 bases aligning to TRBD2. V shed 10 bases, J shed 1 base, and the junction held 6 bases outside the gene matches. The length of the CDR3 is 14 residues. CDR3 protein: CATGAGWNTGELFF. The CDR3 DNA follows: TGTGCCACTGGAGCGGGGTGGAACACCGGGGAGCTGTTTTTT.

This clonotype was detected many times. The J gene is TRBJ2-2, the V gene TRBV4-2, with a possible D match to TRBD1 (6 bases). Trimming pared 2 bases from V and 6 bases from J, leaving 16 bases between. CDR1 is LGHNA, CDR2 YNFKEQ, per germline. This CDR3 is 16 amino acids long. The CDR3 DNA reads TGTGCCAGCAGCCAACCAGGTCTAGGGGGAGCCGGGGAGCTGTTTTTT. Translation gives CASSQPGLGGAGELFF.